This passage covers 6 T cell receptor beta chains from one sample sequenced in a study of human T cells and chemical hapten exposure. Using its own MiXCR run on the RACE reads, TCRdb lists one record per CDR3 protein. The data contain 65,000 to 95,000 distinct CDR3 sequences, approximately 6.6% of them singletons. Indicated time point: patch test 2, 6 weeks after DPC sensitization. Documented treatment: therapeutic diphenylcyclopropenone sensitization with weekly scalp DPC. Specimen: whole blood, collected in connection with sensitization to the hapten diphenylcyclopropenone (DPC). These receptors were taken from a woman in her twenties or thirties with alopecia areata. Some clones in this sample may be carry-over from other donors' samples.

The chain recombines TRBV7-2 with TRBJ2-1, with TRBD2 matching over 10 bases. After removal of 1 base from V and 0 bases from J, the junction contained 9 bases not matched to a gene. This CDR3 is built from 19 residues. Germline V lookup: CDR1 SGHTA, CDR2 FQGNSA. The CDR3 DNA reads as TGTGCCAGCAGCTTAGTAGCGAGCGGGGGGGCAACCTCCTACAATGAGCAGTTCTTC. The encoded protein is CASSLVASGGATSYNEQFF.

Only a few counts were recorded for this clonotype. The V and J genes are TRBV18 and TRBJ1-2, with 11 bases aligning to TRBD1. The V segment lost 0 bases and the J segment 6 bases; nucleotides outside the gene matches: 9. The germline V gene has CDR1 KGHSH and CDR2 LQKENI. This CDR3 contains 17 residues. The CDR3 DNA sequence: TGTGCCAGCTCACCACCTTCAACGCGGACAGGGGGCGATGGCTACACCTTC. Amino acids: CASSPPSTRTGGDGYTF.

In this sample, this clonotype turned up a few times. The chain is built from TRBV29-1 and TRBJ1-1; 9 bases align to TRBD1. Germline lookup yields CDR1 SQVTM and CDR2 ANQGSEA. The V gene end was trimmed by 4 bases and the J gene end by 4 bases; junction bases not matched to a gene: 7. This CDR3 region has 14 residues. The CDR3, as DNA: TGCAGCGTTGCTCTCACAGGGGGCCGCACTGAAGCTTTCTTT. Its translation is CSVALTGGRTEAFF.

The sample holds many counts of this clonotype. This chain connects TRBV6-2 or TRBV6-3 to TRBJ1-5; TRBD1 aligns across 11 bases. CDR1 MNHEY and CDR2 SVGEGT come from the germline V gene. J gave up 0 bases and V 1 base, and 11 bases lay outside the gene matches. CDR3 length equals 20 residues. CDR3 loop: CASSYYPPGQGDYSNQPQHF. The CDR3 DNA reads as TGTGCCAGCAGTTACTACCCCCCGGGACAGGGGGATTATAGCAATCAGCCCCAGCATTTT.

The chain employs TRBV3-1 and TRBJ1-5, with D possibly TRBD1 on 5 matching bases. Germline V gene sequence: CDR1 LGHDT, CDR2 YNNKEL (reference sequence). Trimming took off 1 base at V and 6 bases at J, with 13 bases between the two ends. This CDR3 has 15 residues. The CDR3 loop reads CASSQGGWIAQPQHF. DNA of the CDR3: TGTGCCAGCAGCCAAGGGGGGTGGATTGCTCAGCCCCAGCATTTT.

In its sample, this clonotype was seen many times. This sequence joins TRBV20-1 and TRBJ1-2; D not certain. Germline lookup yields CDR1 DFQATT and CDR2 SNEGSKA (reference sequence). The CDR3 is 14 amino acids. The V end lost 5 bases, the J end lost 5 bases, and 18 bases lay between the germline ends. CDR3: CSASHPLPGYGYTF. The CDR3 DNA reads as TGCAGTGCTTCCCACCCTTTGCCCGGGTATGGCTACACCTTC.